These T cell receptor beta chains were read from a single sample in a study of cytomegalovirus exposure and HLA in healthy donors. Profiling relied on immunoSEQ multiplex PCR, and the TCRdb table lists in-frame clones only, not all of them. Among 75,000 to 90,000 clones listed, around 85% were seen once. Sequencing input: PBMCs. The receptor set was obtained from a man in his forties or fifties in good health and CMV-seropositive. The CDR3 runs from the conserved cysteine through the conserved F or W. A D gene is named only where the DNA matches it firmly. Clone size, where shown, is once, few, many, or a class for clones that have expanded.

CDR3nt: TGCAGTGCTAGTCTGGCACAGGAGCAGTTCTTC
CDR3aa: CSASLAQEQFF
j_gene: TRBJ2-1
d_gene: -
abundance: -
v_gene: TRBV20-1

CDR3nt: TGCGCCAGCAGCTTGGCGACAGGGGGCCAGGAATCCTACGAGCAGTACTTC
CDR3aa: CASSLATGGQESYEQYF
j_gene: TRBJ2-7
d_gene: TRBD1
abundance: -
v_gene: TRBV5-1

CDR3nt: TGTGCCAGCTCACCACTCGGTACCGGACAGACCTACGAGCAGTACTTC
CDR3aa: CASSPLGTGQTYEQYF
j_gene: TRBJ2-7
d_gene: -
abundance: -
v_gene: TRBV18

CDR3nt: TGTGCCAGCAGTTCCCGGGACAGGGGACACTATGGCTACACCTTC
CDR3aa: CASSSRDRGHYGYTF
j_gene: TRBJ1-2
d_gene: TRBD1
abundance: once
v_gene: TRBV6-1

CDR3nt: TGTGCCAGCAGTGTTCAAAGGGGAACTACCTACGAGCAGTACTTC
CDR3aa: CASSVQRGTTYEQYF
j_gene: TRBJ2-7
d_gene: -
abundance: -
v_gene: TRBV6-1

CDR3nt: TGTGCCTCCCGGTCAGGGGGCACAGATACGCAGTATTTT
CDR3aa: CASRSGGTDTQYF
j_gene: TRBJ2-3
d_gene: -
abundance: -
v_gene: TRBV5-4

CDR3nt: TGTGCCTGGAGCACCGGCGGCAGGGGGGACTACGAGCAGTACTTC
CDR3aa: CAWSTGGRGDYEQYF
j_gene: TRBJ2-7
d_gene: -
abundance: -
v_gene: TRBV30

CDR3nt: TGTGCCAGCAGCCAATTGCGGGAGACCCAGTACTTC
CDR3aa: CASSQLRETQYF
j_gene: TRBJ2-5
d_gene: -
abundance: -
v_gene: TRBV16

CDR3nt: TGCGCCAGCAGCTTGGGGACGTCGGGAGGCTACACCTTC
CDR3aa: CASSLGTSGGYTF
j_gene: TRBJ1-2
d_gene: -
abundance: -
v_gene: TRBV5-1

CDR3nt: TGTGCCAGCAGCCGGACTGAACAAGAGACCCAGTACTTC
CDR3aa: CASSRTEQETQYF
j_gene: TRBJ2-5
d_gene: -
abundance: -
v_gene: TRBV7-9

CDR3nt: TGTGCCAGCCCCGGGGGGGGCTGTCTTTATACGCAGTATTTT
CDR3aa: CASPGGGCLYTQYF
j_gene: TRBJ2-3
d_gene: TRBD2
abundance: -
v_gene: TRBV19

CDR3nt: TGTGCCAGTAGTCGCCCCGGCCGGCAGGGGGATCAGCCCCAGCATTTT
CDR3aa: CASSRPGRQGDQPQHF
j_gene: TRBJ1-5
d_gene: TRBD1
abundance: -
v_gene: TRBV19

CDR3nt: TGTGCCAGCAGTTGGCCAGTCATGAACACTGAAGCTTTCTTT
CDR3aa: CASSWPVMNTEAFF
j_gene: TRBJ1-1
d_gene: -
abundance: -
v_gene: TRBV6-5

CDR3nt: TGTGCCAGCAGCTTAGGCAGGGGGTTTACCGGGGAGCTGTTTTTT
CDR3aa: CASSLGRGFTGELFF
j_gene: TRBJ2-2
d_gene: TRBD1
abundance: -
v_gene: TRBV5-5

CDR3nt: TGTGCCAGCAGCTTAGGGGGCCCGGAGGAGACCCAGTACTTC
CDR3aa: CASSLGGPEETQYF
j_gene: TRBJ2-5
d_gene: -
abundance: -
v_gene: TRBV7-9

CDR3nt: TGCGCCAGCAGCTTGGAAGGGGATTCACCCCTCCACTTT
CDR3aa: CASSLEGDSPLHF
j_gene: TRBJ1-6
d_gene: -
abundance: -
v_gene: TRBV5-1

CDR3nt: TGTGCCAGCAGTGACGGGACAGGGGTGATAGATACGCAGTATTTT
CDR3aa: CASSDGTGVIDTQYF
j_gene: TRBJ2-3
d_gene: TRBD1
abundance: -
v_gene: TRBV2

CDR3nt: TGTGCCAGCAGCGGGACTGGAAGTCTGACCTACGAGCAGTACTTC
CDR3aa: CASSGTGSLTYEQYF
j_gene: TRBJ2-7
d_gene: -
abundance: -
v_gene: TRBV6-5

CDR3nt: TGTGCCAGCAGCCCGGGTGGCCGGCCAACTAATGAAAAACTGTTTTTT
CDR3aa: CASSPGGRPTNEKLFF
j_gene: TRBJ1-4
d_gene: -
abundance: few
v_gene: TRBV5-8

CDR3nt: TGTGCCAGCAGCTGGTCTAGGTACAATGAGCAGTTCTTC
CDR3aa: CASSWSRYNEQFF
j_gene: TRBJ2-1
d_gene: -
abundance: -
v_gene: TRBV11-2

CDR3nt: TGTGCCAGCACCTGGGGACAGGGCTCCGGGGAGCTGTTTTTT
CDR3aa: CASTWGQGSGELFF
j_gene: TRBJ2-2
d_gene: TRBD1
abundance: -
v_gene: TRBV2

CDR3nt: TGTGCCAGCAGGGCCGGAGGGAAGAGCACTGAAGCTTTCTTT
CDR3aa: CASRAGGKSTEAFF
j_gene: TRBJ1-1
d_gene: -
abundance: -
v_gene: TRBV2

CDR3nt: TGTGCCAGCAGGAGGGACAGGCCCTACAATGAGCAGTTCTTC
CDR3aa: CASRRDRPYNEQFF
j_gene: TRBJ2-1
d_gene: TRBD1
abundance: -
v_gene: TRBV28

CDR3nt: TGCGCCAGCAGCTCAGGGCAAAGCTCCTACAATGAGCAGTTCTTC
CDR3aa: CASSSGQSSYNEQFF
j_gene: TRBJ2-1
d_gene: -
abundance: -
v_gene: TRBV5-1

CDR3nt: TGTGCCAGTAACCCCGCAGACAGCTATGGCTACACCTTC
CDR3aa: CASNPADSYGYTF
j_gene: TRBJ1-2
d_gene: -
abundance: -
v_gene: TRBV19

CDR3nt: TGTGCCAGCACCTCAGGGGGTGGTGGGGCCAACGTCCTGACTTTC
CDR3aa: CASTSGGGGANVLTF
j_gene: TRBJ2-6
d_gene: TRBD1
abundance: -
v_gene: TRBV7-3

CDR3nt: TGTGCCAGCAGCCGGCGGGGGCCGAGCTCCTACGAGCAGTACTTC
CDR3aa: CASSRRGPSSYEQYF
j_gene: TRBJ2-7
d_gene: -
abundance: -
v_gene: TRBV11-2

CDR3nt: TGTGCCAGCAGCTTAGGGGCCGCCAACTCTGGGGCCAACGTCCTGACTTTC
CDR3aa: CASSLGAANSGANVLTF
j_gene: TRBJ2-6
d_gene: -
abundance: -
v_gene: TRBV7-6

CDR3nt: TGTGCCAGCAGCTTGGTGGCAGGGGGCGATGGCTACACCTTC
CDR3aa: CASSLVAGGDGYTF
j_gene: TRBJ1-2
d_gene: TRBD1
abundance: few
v_gene: TRBV5-5

CDR3nt: TGTGCCAGCAGTGAATACAATGACAAAAAGTTGACGAACGAGCAGTACTTC
CDR3aa: CASSEYNDKKLTNEQYF
j_gene: TRBJ2-7
d_gene: -
abundance: -
v_gene: TRBV25-1

CDR3nt: TGTGCCAGCGGGGCGGACAGGTATCAGCCCCAGCATTTT
CDR3aa: CASGADRYQPQHF
j_gene: TRBJ1-5
d_gene: TRBD1
abundance: -
v_gene: TRBV2

CDR3nt: TGTGCCAGCAGCTTTACTAGCGGGAGGATCGGCAATGAGCAGTTCTTC
CDR3aa: CASSFTSGRIGNEQFF
j_gene: TRBJ2-1
d_gene: TRBD2
abundance: -
v_gene: TRBV7-8

CDR3nt: TGCGCCAGCAGCGAAGGACTAGCGGGGGGCCAATGGCAGTTCTTC
CDR3aa: CASSEGLAGGQWQFF
j_gene: TRBJ2-1
d_gene: TRBD2
abundance: -
v_gene: TRBV10-2

CDR3nt: TGTGCCAGCAGCCGAGACAGGGGCCTTTCACCCCTCCACTTT
CDR3aa: CASSRDRGLSPLHF
j_gene: TRBJ1-6
d_gene: TRBD1
abundance: -
v_gene: TRBV7-8

CDR3nt: TGTGCCAGCAGTGAAGGGGGAGGGGGTGGCTATGGCTACACCTTC
CDR3aa: CASSEGGGGGYGYTF
j_gene: TRBJ1-2
d_gene: -
abundance: -
v_gene: TRBV2

CDR3nt: TGTGCCAGCAGTTTCAGACTCGCCAGCACAGATACGCAGTATTTT
CDR3aa: CASSFRLASTDTQYF
j_gene: TRBJ2-3
d_gene: -
abundance: -
v_gene: TRBV6-6

CDR3nt: TGTGCCAGCAGCTCCGGGACAGGGGGCTGCGAGCAGTACTTC
CDR3aa: CASSSGTGGCEQYF
j_gene: TRBJ2-7
d_gene: TRBD1
abundance: -
v_gene: TRBV2

CDR3nt: TGTGCCAGCAGTGAAACGGCTAGCGGTTACCAAGAGACCCAGTACTTC
CDR3aa: CASSETASGYQETQYF
j_gene: TRBJ2-5
d_gene: TRBD2
abundance: -
v_gene: TRBV2

CDR3nt: TGCGCCAGCAGCTTGGCTGGGCTAGCCCGTACAGATACGCAGTATTTT
CDR3aa: CASSLAGLARTDTQYF
j_gene: TRBJ2-3
d_gene: -
abundance: -
v_gene: TRBV5-1

CDR3nt: TGTGCCAGCAGCTCCGGACAGGGGGTTAACTATGGCTACACCTTC
CDR3aa: CASSSGQGVNYGYTF
j_gene: TRBJ1-2
d_gene: TRBD1
abundance: -
v_gene: TRBV7-8

CDR3nt: TGTGCCAGTAGTGTTCAGCGGGGGCGGGAGACCCAGTACTTC
CDR3aa: CASSVQRGRETQYF
j_gene: TRBJ2-5
d_gene: TRBD2
abundance: -
v_gene: TRBV19

CDR3nt: TGTGCCAGCTCACCACCAGCCGGAGACAGGGCCAAAAACATTCAGTACTTC
CDR3aa: CASSPPAGDRAKNIQYF
j_gene: TRBJ2-4
d_gene: -
abundance: -
v_gene: TRBV18

CDR3nt: TGCGCCAGCAGCTTGGATTCCGGGAGGGCCGGGTTAGGGTTCTTC
CDR3aa: CASSLDSGRAGLGFF
j_gene: TRBJ2-1
d_gene: TRBD2
abundance: once
v_gene: TRBV5-1

CDR3nt: TGTGCCAGCTCGGGGCAGCCCAGGGGCCCCCAGCATTTT
CDR3aa: CASSGQPRGPQHF
j_gene: TRBJ1-5
d_gene: -
abundance: -
v_gene: TRBV2

CDR3nt: TGTGCCAGCAGCTTGGGGTTTAGCCCAGAGCAGTTCTTC
CDR3aa: CASSLGFSPEQFF
j_gene: TRBJ2-1
d_gene: -
abundance: -
v_gene: TRBV5-5

CDR3nt: TGTGCCAGCTCACCTCGAGCGAGGAACACCGGGGAGCTGTTTTTT
CDR3aa: CASSPRARNTGELFF
j_gene: TRBJ2-2
d_gene: -
abundance: -
v_gene: TRBV18

CDR3nt: TGTGCCAGCAGTCTACAGGGGAATCAGCCCCAGCATTTT
CDR3aa: CASSLQGNQPQHF
j_gene: TRBJ1-5
d_gene: TRBD1
abundance: few
v_gene: TRBV6-6

CDR3nt: TGTGCCAGCAGTGAGGGGGGGGCAGGCTATGGCTACACCTTC
CDR3aa: CASSEGGAGYGYTF
j_gene: TRBJ1-2
d_gene: -
abundance: once
v_gene: TRBV28

CDR3nt: TGTGCCAGCAGTGGAGGGACAGACCTCTACGAGCAGTACTTC
CDR3aa: CASSGGTDLYEQYF
j_gene: TRBJ2-7
d_gene: TRBD1
abundance: once
v_gene: TRBV25-1

CDR3nt: TGTGCCAGCAGTGAAAGCCATACGCAGTACTTC
CDR3aa: CASSESHTQYF
j_gene: TRBJ2-4
d_gene: -
abundance: -
v_gene: TRBV6-1

CDR3nt: TGTGCCAGCAGCTTATCCGGGGACAATGAGCAGTTCTTC
CDR3aa: CASSLSGDNEQFF
j_gene: TRBJ2-1
d_gene: -
abundance: -
v_gene: TRBV11-2

CDR3nt: TGTGCCAGCAGGAAGGACAGGGGCACTTCACCCCTCCACTTT
CDR3aa: CASRKDRGTSPLHF
j_gene: TRBJ1-6
d_gene: TRBD1
abundance: -
v_gene: TRBV2

CDR3nt: TGTGCCAGCAAGGGGGACAAGAACACTGAAGCTTTCTTT
CDR3aa: CASKGDKNTEAFF
j_gene: TRBJ1-1
d_gene: -
abundance: -
v_gene: TRBV2

CDR3nt: TGTGCCAGCAGCGAACTAGCGGGAGTGTGGGAGCAGTACTTC
CDR3aa: CASSELAGVWEQYF
j_gene: TRBJ2-7
d_gene: TRBD2
abundance: -
v_gene: TRBV28

CDR3nt: TGCGCCAGCAGTGCGGGGCTAGCGGGAGGTTATGAGCAGTTCTTC
CDR3aa: CASSAGLAGGYEQFF
j_gene: TRBJ2-1
d_gene: TRBD2
abundance: once
v_gene: TRBV10-1